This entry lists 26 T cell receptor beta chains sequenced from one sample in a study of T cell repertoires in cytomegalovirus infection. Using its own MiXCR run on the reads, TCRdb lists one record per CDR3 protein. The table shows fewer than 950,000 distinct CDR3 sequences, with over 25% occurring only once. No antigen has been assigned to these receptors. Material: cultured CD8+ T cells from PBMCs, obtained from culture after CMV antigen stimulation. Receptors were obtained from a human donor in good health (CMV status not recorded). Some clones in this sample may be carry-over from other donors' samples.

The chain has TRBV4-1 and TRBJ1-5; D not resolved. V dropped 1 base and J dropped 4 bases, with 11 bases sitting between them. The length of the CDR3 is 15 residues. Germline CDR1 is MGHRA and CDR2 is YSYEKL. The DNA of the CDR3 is TGCGCCAGCAGCCAAGTATCTGGGATTAATCAGCCCCAGCATTTT. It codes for CASSQVSGINQPQHF.

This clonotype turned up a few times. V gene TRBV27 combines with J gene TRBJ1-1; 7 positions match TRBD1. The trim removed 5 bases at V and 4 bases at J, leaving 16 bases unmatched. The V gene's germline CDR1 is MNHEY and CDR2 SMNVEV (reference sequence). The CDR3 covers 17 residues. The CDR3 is CASSVQGSFARGTEAFF. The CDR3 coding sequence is TGTGCCAGCAGTGTACAGGGGTCTTTTGCTAGGGGCACTGAAGCTTTCTTT.

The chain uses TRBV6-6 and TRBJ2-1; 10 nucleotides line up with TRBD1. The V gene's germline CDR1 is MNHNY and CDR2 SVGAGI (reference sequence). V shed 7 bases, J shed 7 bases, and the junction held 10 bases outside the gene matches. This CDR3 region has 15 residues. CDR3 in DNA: TGTGCCAGCACCCGACAGGGGGCGAGTGTGAATGAGCAGTTCTTC. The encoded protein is CASTRQGASVNEQFF.

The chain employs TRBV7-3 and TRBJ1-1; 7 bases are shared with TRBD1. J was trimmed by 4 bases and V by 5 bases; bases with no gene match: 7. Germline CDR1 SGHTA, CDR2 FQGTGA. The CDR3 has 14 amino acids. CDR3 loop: CASSNVRGSTEAFF. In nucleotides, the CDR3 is TGTGCCAGCAGCAACGTCAGGGGGAGCACTGAAGCTTTCTTT. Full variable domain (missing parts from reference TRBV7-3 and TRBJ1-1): GAGVSQTPSNKVTEKGKYVELRCDPISGHTALYWYRQSLGQGPEFLIYFQGTGAADDSGLPNDRFFAVRPEGSVSTLKIQRTERGDSAVYLCASSNVRGSTEAFFGQGTRLTVV.

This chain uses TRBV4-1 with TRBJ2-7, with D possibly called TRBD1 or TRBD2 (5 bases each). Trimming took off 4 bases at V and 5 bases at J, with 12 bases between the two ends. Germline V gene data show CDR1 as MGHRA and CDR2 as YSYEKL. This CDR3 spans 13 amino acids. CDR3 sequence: CASSPDGTHEQYF. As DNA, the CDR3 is TGCGCCAGCAGCCCAGACGGGACCCACGAGCAGTACTTC.

CDR3 bases: TGTGCCAGCAGCTCCCGACCACAGGGGGCAGATACGCAGTATTTT. Translation gives CASSSRPQGADTQYF. The chain couples TRBV7-6 to TRBJ2-3; 8 positions match TRBD1. Trimming removed 4 bases from V and 4 bases from J; junction bases left unmatched: 7. The CDR3 has 15 amino acids. Germline CDR1 SGHVS, CDR2 FNYEAQ.

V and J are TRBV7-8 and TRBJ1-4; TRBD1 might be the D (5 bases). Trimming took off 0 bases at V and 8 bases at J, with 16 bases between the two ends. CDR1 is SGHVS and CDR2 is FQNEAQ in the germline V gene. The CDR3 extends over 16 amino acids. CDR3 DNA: TGTGCCAGCAGCTTAGCGGGGACTGGGGGGGGAGAAAAACTGTTTTTT. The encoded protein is CASSLAGTGGGEKLFF.

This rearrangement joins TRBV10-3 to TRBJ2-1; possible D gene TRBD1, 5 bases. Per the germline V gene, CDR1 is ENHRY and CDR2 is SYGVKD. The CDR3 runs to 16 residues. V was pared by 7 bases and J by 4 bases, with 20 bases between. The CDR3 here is CAITRQQELRYNEQFF. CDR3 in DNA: TGTGCCATCACTCGTCAACAGGAATTAAGGTACAATGAGCAGTTCTTC.

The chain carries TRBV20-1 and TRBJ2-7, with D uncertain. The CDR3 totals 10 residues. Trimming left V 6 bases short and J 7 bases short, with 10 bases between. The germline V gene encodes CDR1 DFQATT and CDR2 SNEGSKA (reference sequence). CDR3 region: CSAPFGEQYF. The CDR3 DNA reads TGCAGTGCCCCGTTCGGTGAGCAGTACTTC.

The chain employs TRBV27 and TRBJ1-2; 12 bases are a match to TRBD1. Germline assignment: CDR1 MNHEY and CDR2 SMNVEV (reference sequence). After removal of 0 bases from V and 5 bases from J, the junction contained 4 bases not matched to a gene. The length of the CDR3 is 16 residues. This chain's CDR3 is CASSLSGGQGAYGYTF. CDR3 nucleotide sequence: TGTGCCAGCAGTTTATCGGGGGGACAGGGGGCTTATGGCTACACCTTC.

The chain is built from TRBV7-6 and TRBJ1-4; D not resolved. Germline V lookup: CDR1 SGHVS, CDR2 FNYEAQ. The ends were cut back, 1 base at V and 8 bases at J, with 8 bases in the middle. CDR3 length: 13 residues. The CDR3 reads CASSLVAGEKLFF. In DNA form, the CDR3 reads TGTGCCAGCAGCTTAGTAGCTGGCGAAAAACTGTTTTTT.

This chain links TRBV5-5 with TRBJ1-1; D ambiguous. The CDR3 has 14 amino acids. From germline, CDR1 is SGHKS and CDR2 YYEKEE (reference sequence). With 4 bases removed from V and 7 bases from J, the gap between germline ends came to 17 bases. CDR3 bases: TGTGCCAGCAGCGTGGACGGCCCGCCGATTGAAGCTTTCTTT. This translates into CASSVDGPPIEAFF.

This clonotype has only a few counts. The CDR3 region has the DNA TGTGCCAGCAGCTCCCTTACGGGGGCTAACACTGAAGCTTTCTTT. Its protein product is CASSSLTGANTEAFF. V is TRBV7-6 and J is TRBJ1-1; possible D gene TRBD1, 6 bases. The CDR3 loop spans 15 amino acids. Germline V gene lookup returns CDR1 SGHVS and CDR2 FNYEAQ. V dropped 4 bases and J dropped 2 bases, with 14 bases sitting between them.

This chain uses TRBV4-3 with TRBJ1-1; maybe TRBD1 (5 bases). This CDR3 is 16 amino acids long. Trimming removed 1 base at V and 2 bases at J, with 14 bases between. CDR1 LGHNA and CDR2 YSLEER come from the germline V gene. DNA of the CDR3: TGCGCCAGCAGCCAAGGACAGCGCGTTGGAAACACTGAAGCTTTCTTT. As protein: CASSQGQRVGNTEAFF.

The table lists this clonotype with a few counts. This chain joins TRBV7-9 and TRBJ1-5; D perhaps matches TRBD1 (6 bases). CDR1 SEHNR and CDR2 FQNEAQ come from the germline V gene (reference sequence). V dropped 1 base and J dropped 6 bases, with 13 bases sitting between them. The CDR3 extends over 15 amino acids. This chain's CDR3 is CASSLGAGEIQPQHF. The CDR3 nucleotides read TGTGCCAGCAGCTTAGGGGCAGGGGAAATTCAGCCCCAGCATTTT.

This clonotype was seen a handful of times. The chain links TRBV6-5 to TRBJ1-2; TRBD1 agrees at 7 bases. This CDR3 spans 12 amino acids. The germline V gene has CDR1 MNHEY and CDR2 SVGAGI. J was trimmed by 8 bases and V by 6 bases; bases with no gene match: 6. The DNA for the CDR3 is TGTGCCAGCAGACTGACAGGGACCGGCTACACCTTC. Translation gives CASRLTGTGYTF.

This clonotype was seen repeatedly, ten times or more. CDR3 coding DNA: TGTGCCAGCAGCCAAACATACTTGTCGAGCTCCTACGAGCAGTACGTC. It codes for CASSQTYLSSSYEQYV. The chain combines TRBV11-2 with TRBJ2-7; D not resolved. CDR3 length equals 16 residues. CDR1 and CDR2 (germline): SGHAT, FQNNGV. Between the trimmed V and J ends, which lost 5 bases and 0 bases, there was a span of 17 bases.

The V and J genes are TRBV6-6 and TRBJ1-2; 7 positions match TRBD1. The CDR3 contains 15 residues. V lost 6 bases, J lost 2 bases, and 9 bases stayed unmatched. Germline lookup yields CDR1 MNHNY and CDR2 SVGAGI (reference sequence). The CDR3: CASRGWEGANYGYTF. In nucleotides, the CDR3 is TGTGCCAGCAGGGGCTGGGAGGGGGCGAACTATGGCTACACCTTC.

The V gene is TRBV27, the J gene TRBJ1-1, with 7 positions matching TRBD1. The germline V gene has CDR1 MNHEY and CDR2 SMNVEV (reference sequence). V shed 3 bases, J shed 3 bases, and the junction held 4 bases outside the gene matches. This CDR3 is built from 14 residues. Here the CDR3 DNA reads TGTGCCAGCAGTTTGGACAGGAGGGACACTGAAGCTTTCTTT. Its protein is CASSLDRRDTEAFF.

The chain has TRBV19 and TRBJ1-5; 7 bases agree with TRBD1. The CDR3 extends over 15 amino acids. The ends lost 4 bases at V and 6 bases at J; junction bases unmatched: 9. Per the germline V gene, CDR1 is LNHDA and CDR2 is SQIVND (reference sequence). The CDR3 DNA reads TGTGCCAGTAGTAGCAGGGTAGGGGGCGTTCAGCCCCAGCATTTT. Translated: CASSSRVGGVQPQHF.

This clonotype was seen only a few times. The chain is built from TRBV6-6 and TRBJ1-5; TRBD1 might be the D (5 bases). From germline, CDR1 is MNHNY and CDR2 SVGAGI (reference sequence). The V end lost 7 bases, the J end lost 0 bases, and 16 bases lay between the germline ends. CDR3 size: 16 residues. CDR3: CASTGQGPYSNQPQHF. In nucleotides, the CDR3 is TGTGCCAGCACTGGGCAGGGCCCCTATAGCAATCAGCCCCAGCATTTT.

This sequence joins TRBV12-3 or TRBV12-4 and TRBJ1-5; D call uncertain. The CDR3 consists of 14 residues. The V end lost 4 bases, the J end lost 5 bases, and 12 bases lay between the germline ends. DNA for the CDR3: TGTGCCAGCAGTTACCTCGGACTTTATCAGCCCCAGCATTTT. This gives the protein CASSYLGLYQPQHF.

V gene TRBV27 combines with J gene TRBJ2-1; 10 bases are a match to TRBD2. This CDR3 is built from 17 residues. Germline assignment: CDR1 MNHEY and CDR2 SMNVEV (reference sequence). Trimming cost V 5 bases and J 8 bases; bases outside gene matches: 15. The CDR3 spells CASSPYTSGVPADEQFF. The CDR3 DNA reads TGTGCCAGCAGTCCCTACACTAGCGGGGTCCCGGCGGATGAGCAGTTCTTC.

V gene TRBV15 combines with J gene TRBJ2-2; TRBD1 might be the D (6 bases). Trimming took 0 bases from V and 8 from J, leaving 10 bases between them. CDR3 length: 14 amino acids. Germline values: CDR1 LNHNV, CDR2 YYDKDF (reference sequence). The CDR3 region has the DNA TGTGCCACCAGCAGAGATAGGGGGATGGGGGAGCTGTTTTTT. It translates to CATSRDRGMGELFF.

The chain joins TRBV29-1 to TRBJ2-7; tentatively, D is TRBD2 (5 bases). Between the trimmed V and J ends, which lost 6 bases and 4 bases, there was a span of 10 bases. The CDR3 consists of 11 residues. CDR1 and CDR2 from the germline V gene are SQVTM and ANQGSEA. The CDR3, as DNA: TGCAGCGTATTTTCGGGGTACGAGCAGTACTTC. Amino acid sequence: CSVFSGYEQYF.

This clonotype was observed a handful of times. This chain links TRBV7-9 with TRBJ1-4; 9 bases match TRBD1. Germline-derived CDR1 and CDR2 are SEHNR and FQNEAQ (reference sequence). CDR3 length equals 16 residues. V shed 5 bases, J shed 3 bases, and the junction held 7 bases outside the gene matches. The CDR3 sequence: CASSPQDRGSNEKLFF. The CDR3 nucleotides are TGTGCCAGCAGCCCCCAGGACAGGGGTTCTAATGAAAAACTGTTTTTT.